Each of the 30 T cell receptor beta chains below was sequenced from the same sample in a study of PD-1 and CTLA-4 blockade in melanoma (dated by TCRdb to 2020 to 2023). The library was built by means of the immunoSEQ multiplex PCR assay. In TCRdb, the immuneACCESS table is reduced to in-frame sequences with V and J assigned. These tables do not hold every clone; where another copy was compared, an unresolved V gene accounts for under half, and the others remain unexplained. This sample holds roughly 30,000 clones; roughly 90% were observed only once. In total, the top ten clones hold over 8.5% of the sample. The sample here was CD8+ T cells from peripheral blood, taken from a patient given anti-PD-1 treatment. These receptors originate from a human donor with melanoma.

This clone was seen once. The chain recombines TRBV6-2 or TRBV6-3 with TRBJ2-7, with 10 nucleotides matching TRBD2. This CDR3 has 14 amino acids. CDR1 and CDR2 from the germline V gene are MNHEY and SVGEGT. V lost 4 bases, J lost 5 bases, and 5 bases stayed unmatched. Here the CDR3 DNA reads TGTGCCAGCAGTTCCCTAGCGGGAGTAAACGAGCAGTACTTC. It codes for CASSSLAGVNEQYF.

The chain joins TRBV19 to TRBJ2-5, with D maybe TRBD2 (5 bases). The assigned J gene may be wrong: the sequence end matches TRBJ2-7 better. The CDR3 covers 15 residues. The germline V gene has CDR1 LNHDA and CDR2 SQIVND (reference sequence). This CDR3 reads CASSISSGKSYEQYF. The CDR3 DNA is TGTGCCAGTAGTATATCTTCCGGGAAGTCTTACGAGCAGTACTTC.

V usage is TRBV28 and J usage is TRBJ1-3; D uncertain. Germline V gene sequence: CDR1 MDHEN, CDR2 SYDVKM. The CDR3 spans 14 residues. With 3 bases removed from V and 0 bases from J, the gap between germline ends came to 6 bases. In DNA form, the CDR3 reads TGTGCCAGCAGTTTTACCCACTCTGGAAACACCATATATTTT. Protein: CASSFTHSGNTIYF.

The rearrangement joins TRBV5-5 to TRBJ2-1, with 8 nucleotides matching TRBD1. The CDR3 runs 15 residues. CDR1 and CDR2 from the germline V gene are SGHKS and YYEKEE (reference sequence). V dropped 5 bases and J dropped 10; count of bases not matched to a gene: 14. The CDR3: CASSPTGTGSPEQFF. CDR3 bases: TGTGCCAGCAGTCCAACCGGGACAGGTTCACCCGAGCAGTTCTTC.

The CDR3 is CASSGRQVGQPQHF. For the CDR3, the DNA is TGTGCCAGCAGCGGTCGACAGGTCGGACAGCCCCAGCATTTT. This chain links TRBV7-9 with TRBJ1-5, with D possibly TRBD1 on 6 matching bases. CDR3 length: 14 amino acids. The germline V and J ends were trimmed by 5 bases and 7 bases, with 15 bases remaining between them. Germline values: CDR1 SEHNR, CDR2 FQNEAQ (reference sequence).

The chain uses TRBV2 and TRBJ2-3, with 7 bases aligning to TRBD1. Germline V gene lookup returns CDR1 SNHLY and CDR2 FYNNEI. The CDR3 length is 13 residues. Losses at the gene ends were 8 bases for V and 2 bases for J; bases not matched to a gene: 4. CDR3 loop: CASEGQATDTQYF. The CDR3 coding sequence is TGTGCCAGCGAAGGACAGGCCACAGATACGCAGTATTTT.

This clone was observed once. The chain employs TRBV11-2 and TRBJ1-1; 7 positions match TRBD1. In germline, CDR1 is SGHAT, CDR2 FQNNGV. This CDR3 spans 15 amino acids. Losses at the gene ends were 4 bases for V and 1 base for J; bases not matched to a gene: 6. For the CDR3, the DNA is TGTGCCAGCAGCTCTGACAGGGTTTGGAACACTGAAGCTTTCTTT. It yields the protein CASSSDRVWNTEAFF.

The genes are TRBV5-5 and TRBJ2-2; tentative D call: TRBD2 (5 bases). The V gene lost 10 bases and the J gene lost 1 base, with 11 bases spanning the gap. The CDR3 consists of 13 residues. Germline lookup yields CDR1 SGHKS and CDR2 YYEKEE (reference sequence). The CDR3 coding sequence is TGTGCCTCCAAAGCGGTGAACACCGGGGAGCTGTTTTTT. It yields the protein CASKAVNTGELFF.

V gene TRBV5-5 combines with J gene TRBJ1-2, with unresolved D. CDR1 is SGHKS and CDR2 is YYEKEE in the germline V gene (reference sequence). CDR3 length: 17 amino acids. Trimming left V 0 bases short and J 3 bases short, with 18 bases between. CDR3: CASSLGTEGNRDYGYTF. The CDR3 DNA follows: TGTGCCAGCAGCTTGGGAACAGAGGGAAACCGGGACTATGGCTACACCTTC. The full variable domain, in which reference TRBV5-5 and TRBJ1-2 provide the parts outside the CDR3, is DAGVTQSPTHLIKTRGQQVTLRCSPISGHKSVSWYQQVLGQGPQFIFQYYEKEERGRGNFPDRFSARQFPNYSSELNVNALLLGDSALYLCASSLGTEGNRDYGYTFGSGTRLTVV.

The chain combines TRBV30 with TRBJ1-2, with 9 bases fitting TRBD1. Germline V gene sequence: CDR1 GTSNPN, CDR2 SVGIG (reference sequence). This CDR3 region has 12 residues. V lost 5 bases to trimming and J lost 5 bases; unmatched junction nucleotides: 3. CDR3 nucleotides: TGTGCCTGGGGGACAGGGCTGTATGGCTACACCTTC. Its translation is CAWGTGLYGYTF. Variable domain in full (rest from reference TRBV30 and TRBJ1-2): SQTIHQWPATLVQPVGSPLSLECTVEGTSNPNLYWYRQAAGRGLQLLFYSVGIGQISSEVPQNLSASRPQDRQFILSSKKLLLSDSGFYLCAWGTGLYGYTFGSGTRLTVV.

The genes are TRBV2 and TRBJ2-3, with TRBD2 matching 8 bases. V shed 3 bases and J 0 bases; nucleotides not matched to a gene: 5. Germline V gives CDR1 SNHLY, CDR2 FYNNEI. This CDR3 is built from 16 residues. The CDR3 loop is CASSETSEHSTDTQYF. CDR3 nucleotide sequence: TGTGCCAGCAGTGAGACTAGCGAACATAGCACAGATACGCAGTATTTT.

This clone is a singleton in its sample. This chain links TRBV11-2 with TRBJ2-7; D is perhaps TRBD1 (5 bases). CDR1 and CDR2 from the germline V gene are SGHAT and FQNNGV. Trimming removed 3 bases from V and 3 bases from J, with 9 bases in between. The CDR3 is made up of 13 amino acids. Here the CDR3 DNA reads TGTGCCAGCAGCTTTGGGGCAGGCTACGAGCAGTACTTC. Amino acids: CASSFGAGYEQYF.

A single count supports this clone. The CDR3 sequence: CASSQREPNTGELFF. CDR3 coding DNA: TGTGCCAGCAGCCAGCGGGAACCGAACACCGGGGAGCTGTTTTTT. This chain uses TRBV4-2 with TRBJ2-2, with D maybe TRBD2 (6 bases). The CDR3 runs to 15 residues. The germline V gene has CDR1 LGHNA and CDR2 YNFKEQ. V lost 3 bases, J lost 0 bases, and 8 bases lay in between.

In DNA form, the CDR3 reads TGCAGCGTTAGCAGGTTTACGAACACTGAAGCTTTCTTT. This sequence encodes CSVSRFTNTEAFF. This chain links TRBV29-1 with TRBJ1-1; no clear D. CDR1 is SQVTM, CDR2 ANQGSEA, per germline. Trimming removed 5 bases from V and 1 base from J, with 11 bases in between. The CDR3 length is 13 residues.

To note about this clone: Within the sample, other DNA sequences also encode this same CDR3. The chain recombines TRBV5-1 with TRBJ2-7; D call uncertain. This CDR3 spans 13 amino acids. Germline CDR1 SGHRS, CDR2 YFSETQ. Trimming removed 4 bases at V and 3 bases at J, with 11 bases between. CDR3 sequence (DNA): TGCGCCAGCAGCCCCACAGAGGACTACGAGCAGTACTTC. Residues: CASSPTEDYEQYF.

The V and J genes are TRBV11-2 and TRBJ2-7; TRBD1 is a possible D gene (5 bases). CDR3 length: 15 amino acids. V lost 3 bases and J lost 2, with 14 bases in between. Germline loops: CDR1 SGHAT, CDR2 FQNNGV. The CDR3 sequence: CASSFPRAETYEQYF. The DNA for the CDR3 is TGTGCCAGCAGCTTCCCCAGGGCCGAAACCTACGAGCAGTACTTC.

In this sample, this clone turned up once. Here the CDR3 reads CASSWGLGYEQYF. CDR3 bases: TGTGCCAGCAGCTGGGGTCTCGGTTACGAGCAGTACTTC. The chain uses TRBV5-5 and TRBJ2-7; D unresolved. The CDR3 covers 13 residues. V lost 3 bases, J lost 4 bases, and 11 bases lay in between. Germline V lookup: CDR1 SGHKS, CDR2 YYEKEE (reference sequence).

The V call is TRBV18, the J call TRBJ2-2; 9 bases agree with TRBD2. Losses at the gene ends were 1 base for V and 3 bases for J; bases not matched to a gene: 21. Germline V lookup: CDR1 KGHSH, CDR2 LQKENI. The CDR3 length is 22 residues. CDR3 nucleotides: TGTGCCAGCTCACCACAACTTATTGAGACTAGCGGCGCGTTGTTGGACACCGGGGAGCTGTTTTTT. Amino acid sequence: CASSPQLIETSGALLDTGELFF.

This clone came up a few times. The chain has TRBV19 and TRBJ1-1; maybe TRBD1 (5 bases). Germline values: CDR1 LNHDA, CDR2 SQIVND (reference sequence). V lost 4 bases and J lost 0, with 15 bases in between. There are 16 residues in the CDR3. The CDR3 nucleotides read TGTGCCAGTAGTAATACAGGAGCTTGGATGAACACTGAAGCTTTCTTT. Translation gives CASSNTGAWMNTEAFF.

The V gene is TRBV2, the J gene TRBJ2-2; 8 nucleotides line up with TRBD1. CDR1 SNHLY and CDR2 FYNNEI come from the germline V gene. The CDR3 has 15 residues. J lost 4 bases, V lost 5 bases, and 6 bases had no gene match. Here the CDR3 reads CASSPGTGLTGELFF. CDR3 coding DNA: TGTGCCAGCAGTCCTGGGACAGGCCTCACCGGGGAGCTGTTTTTT.

This clone has a handful of counts. This CDR3 reads CASSTGGEQYF. CDR3 DNA sequence: TGTGCCAGCAGCACAGGGGGAGAGCAGTACTTC. The gene calls are TRBV7-9 and TRBJ2-7; TRBD1 agrees at 8 bases. This CDR3 contains 11 residues. Germline V gives CDR1 SEHNR, CDR2 FQNEAQ (reference sequence). V dropped 5 bases and J dropped 7; count of bases not matched to a gene: 1.

The CDR3 reads CASKAGFNQPQHF. The CDR3 DNA reads TGTGCCAGTAAGGCGGGGTTCAATCAGCCCCAGCATTTT. The chain joins TRBV19 to TRBJ1-5; D call uncertain. The CDR3 covers 13 residues. Germline CDR1 reads LNHDA; CDR2 reads SQIVND (reference sequence). V was clipped by 7 bases and J by 3 bases, with 10 bases between them.

The chain recombines TRBV19 with TRBJ2-7; 13 positions match TRBD2. The CDR3 has 13 residues. Germline V gene sequence: CDR1 LNHDA, CDR2 SQIVND (reference sequence). With V trimmed by 5 bases and J by 8 bases, 3 bases remained unmatched. In DNA, the CDR3 is TGTGCCAGTAGTGGACTAGCGGGAGCGAAGCAGTACTTC. Its protein is CASSGLAGAKQYF.

The gene calls are TRBV6-4 and TRBJ2-1; D remains ambiguous. This CDR3 is built from 13 residues. The germline V and J ends were trimmed by 0 bases and 10 bases, with 10 bases remaining between them. Germline V gene data show CDR1 as MRHNA and CDR2 as SNTAGT. This CDR3 reads CASSDSNRAEQFF. As DNA, the CDR3 is TGTGCCAGCAGTGACTCTAACCGAGCGGAGCAGTTCTTC.

This chain joins TRBV19 and TRBJ2-1; 11 nucleotides line up with TRBD2. Germline V gene sequence: CDR1 LNHDA, CDR2 SQIVND (reference sequence). This CDR3 is 16 amino acids long. With 2 bases clipped from V and 4 bases from J, the junction kept 4 bases outside the gene matches. CDR3 nucleotide sequence: TGTGCCAGTAGTATATCTACTAGCGGGAGTTACAATGAGCAGTTCTTC. Protein sequence: CASSISTSGSYNEQFF.

The table lists this clone with a count of one. The chain has TRBV4-2 and TRBJ2-3, with D possibly matching TRBD2 (6 bases). Germline V gene sequence: CDR1 LGHNA, CDR2 YNFKEQ. The CDR3 spans 15 residues. Trimming pared 0 bases from V and 0 bases from J, leaving 7 bases between. The CDR3 nucleotides read TGTGCCAGCAGCCAAGAGGCGGGGAGCACAGATACGCAGTATTTT. The encoded protein is CASSQEAGSTDTQYF.

The chain joins TRBV27 to TRBJ2-7; D not certain. The germline V gene encodes CDR1 MNHEY and CDR2 SMNVEV (reference sequence). The CDR3 contains 14 residues. With 2 bases removed from V and 2 bases from J, the gap between germline ends came to 10 bases. The CDR3 DNA sequence: TGTGCCAGCAGTTTAGAGACCTGGGCCTACGAGCAGTACTTC. Its protein product is CASSLETWAYEQYF.

This chain uses TRBV6-5 with TRBJ2-7, with D uncertain. The V gene lost 7 bases and the J gene lost 2 bases, with 18 bases spanning the gap. Germline loops: CDR1 MNHEY, CDR2 SVGAGI. This CDR3 spans 15 amino acids. CDR3 DNA: TGTGCCAGCACCGACCTGTCCCCACCCGCCTACGAGCAGTACTTC. It encodes CASTDLSPPAYEQYF.

This clone has only a few counts. The chain uses TRBV7-9 and TRBJ1-1; D remains unclear. V lost 0 bases to trimming and J lost 6 bases, with 8 bases between them. Germline V gene sequence: CDR1 SEHNR, CDR2 FQNEAQ (reference sequence). The CDR3 has 13 residues. DNA of the CDR3: TGTGCCAGCAGCTTAGCGGGTGGGGCTGAAGCTTTCTTT. Its translation is CASSLAGGAEAFF.

The V call is TRBV5-1, the J call TRBJ2-1; TRBD2 aligns across 11 bases. In germline, CDR1 is SGHRS, CDR2 YFSETQ. V was pared by 4 bases and J by 4 bases, with 4 bases of the junction left unmatched. This CDR3 is 15 amino acids long. CDR3 DNA sequence: TGCGCCAGCAGCGGGGGACTAGCGGTATACAATGAGCAGTTCTTC. Its protein product is CASSGGLAVYNEQFF.